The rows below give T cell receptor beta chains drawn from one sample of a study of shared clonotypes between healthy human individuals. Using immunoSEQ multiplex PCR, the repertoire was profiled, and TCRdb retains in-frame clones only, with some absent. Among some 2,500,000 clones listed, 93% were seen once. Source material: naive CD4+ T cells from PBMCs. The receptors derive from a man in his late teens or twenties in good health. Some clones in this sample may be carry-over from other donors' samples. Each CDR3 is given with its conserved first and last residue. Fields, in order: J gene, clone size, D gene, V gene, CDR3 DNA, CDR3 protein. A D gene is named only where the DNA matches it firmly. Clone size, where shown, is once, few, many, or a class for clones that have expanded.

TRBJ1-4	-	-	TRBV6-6	TGTGCCAGCAGTTACTCGTCGGGGATAGGTGGGGAAAAACTGTTTTTT	CASSYSSGIGGEKLFF
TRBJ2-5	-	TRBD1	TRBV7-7	TGTGCCAGCAGCTCGGACAGGCAAGAGACCCAGTACTTC	CASSSDRQETQYF
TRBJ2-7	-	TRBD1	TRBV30	TGTGCCTGGAGTCCGACAGGGATCGGGGAGCAGTACTTC	CAWSPTGIGEQYF
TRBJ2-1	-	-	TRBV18	TGTGCCAGCTCACCGCGAGCCCGGGATGAGCAGTTCTTC	CASSPRARDEQFF
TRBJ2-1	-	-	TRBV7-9	TGTGCCAGCAGCTTAGGGCACAGGCTCAATGAGCAGTTCTTC	CASSLGHRLNEQFF
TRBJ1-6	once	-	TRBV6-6	TGTGCCAGCACTAAGGAGTCTTGGGGAAATTCACCCCTCCACTTT	CASTKESWGNSPLHF
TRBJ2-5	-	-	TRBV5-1	TGCGCCAGCAGCTACAGCGGTGACCAAGAGACCCAGTACTTC	CASSYSGDQETQYF
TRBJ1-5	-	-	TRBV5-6	TGTGCCAGCAGCTTGCGAGGGGGACAATTCTTTCAGCCCCAGCATTTT	CASSLRGGQFFQPQHF
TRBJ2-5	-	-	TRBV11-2	TGTGCCAGCAGCTTTAGTAGCGGTCGGGAGACCCAGTACTTC	CASSFSSGRETQYF
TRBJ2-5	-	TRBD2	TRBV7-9	TGTGCCAGCAGCTTAGTGGAAGCGGGAGGGGAGACCCAGTACTTC	CASSLVEAGGETQYF
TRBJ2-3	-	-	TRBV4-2	TGTGCCAGCAGCCAAGCTAGGGCGGGGAGTACAGATACGCAGTATTTT	CASSQARAGSTDTQYF
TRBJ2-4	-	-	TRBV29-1	TGCAGCGCTTCGAGTGGGGTAGCCAAAAACATTCAGTACTTC	CSASSGVAKNIQYF
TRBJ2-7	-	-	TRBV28	TGTGCCAGCAATACACCTGGCCAGGGGAGGTACTTC	CASNTPGQGRYF
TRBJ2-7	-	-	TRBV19	TGTGCCGTACGGCCTGGTTCGTTGTGGCAGTACTTC	CAVRPGSLWQYF